Following are 29 T cell receptor beta chains from one sample sequenced in a study of cytomegalovirus exposure and HLA in healthy donors. PCR involved 60 Vbeta and 13 Jbeta primers. Clones were sequenced by immunoSEQ multiplex PCR, and TCRdb holds only the in-frame ones, with some missing. The data hold more than 95,000 clones, with about 78% observed a single time. Material: PBMCs. The receptors originated from a female donor in good health and CMV-seronegative.

The CDR3 region is CASHRESSTTEQYF. The CDR3 DNA follows: TGTGCCAGCCACCGGGAAAGCTCGACTACGGAGCAGTACTTC. This chain links TRBV6-5 with TRBJ2-7; weak D call: TRBD2 (5 bases). Germline V lookup: CDR1 MNHEY, CDR2 SVGAGI. The germline V and J ends were trimmed by 8 bases and 7 bases, with 21 bases remaining between them. The CDR3 consists of 14 residues.

The gene calls are TRBV6-1 and TRBJ1-3, with D possibly being TRBD1 (5 bases). Germline V lookup: CDR1 MNHNS, CDR2 SASEGT. V was shortened by 5 bases and J by 0 bases, with 8 bases between the two germline ends. This CDR3 is 14 amino acids long. Here the CDR3 DNA reads TGTGCCAGCAGTACGGGGGTCTCTGGAAACACCATATATTTT. Translated: CASSTGVSGNTIYF.

This sequence joins TRBV5-1 and TRBJ1-6; D remains ambiguous. With 0 bases removed from V and 0 bases from J, the gap between germline ends came to 7 bases. Germline CDR1 SGHRS, CDR2 YFSETQ. CDR3 length equals 16 residues. Here the CDR3 reads CASSLASSSYNSPLHF. The CDR3 DNA follows: TGCGCCAGCAGCTTGGCGTCGAGCTCCTATAATTCACCCCTCCACTTT.

The chain joins TRBV6-1 to TRBJ1-5; D is perhaps TRBD1 (6 bases). The V and J ends lost 3 bases and 2 bases respectively, with 11 bases between them. From germline, CDR1 is MNHNS and CDR2 SASEGT. The CDR3 consists of 15 residues. CDR3 region: CASSDRDTRNQPQHF. The CDR3 nucleotides read TGTGCCAGCAGTGACCGGGACACCCGCAATCAGCCCCAGCATTTT.

CDR3: CASSLLGTENTGELFF. CDR3 coding DNA: TGTGCCAGCTCACTCCTCGGGACAGAGAACACCGGGGAGCTGTTTTTT. The V call is TRBV18, the J call TRBJ2-2, with 7 bases lining up with TRBD1. Per germline, CDR1 KGHSH and CDR2 LQKENI. With 4 bases clipped from V and 1 base from J, the junction kept 6 bases outside the gene matches. The CDR3 is 16 amino acids.

This clone appeared a single time. CDR3 residues: CASSSDRFDNTQYF. CDR3 bases: TGTGCCAGCAGCTCCGACAGGTTTGATAATACGCAGTATTTT. This rearrangement joins TRBV11-1 to TRBJ2-3, with a tentative D call TRBD1 (6 bases). V shed 4 bases and J shed 7 bases, with 15 bases lying between them. The CDR3 extends over 14 amino acids. CDR1 is SGHAT, CDR2 FQDESV, per germline (reference sequence).

The gene calls are TRBV2 and TRBJ1-1; D might be TRBD1 (6 bases). Germline values: CDR1 SNHLY, CDR2 FYNNEI. The CDR3 runs to 14 residues. The ends were cut back, 5 bases at V and 1 base at J, with 11 bases in the middle. The CDR3 coding sequence is TGTGCCAGCAGTTATGGGACACCGAACACTGAAGCTTTCTTT. Translated: CASSYGTPNTEAFF.

V is TRBV21-1 and J is TRBJ2-4; the DNA was not compared with TRBD2, the D call given in the table. TRBV21-1 constitutes a pseudogene. The CDR3 consists of 18 residues. Here the CDR3 DNA reads TGTGCCAGCAGCAAAACTCGACTCACCTACCTAGCCAAAAACATTCAGTACTTC. This gives the protein CASSKTRLTYLAKNIQYF.

The chain uses TRBV5-1 and TRBJ2-3; maybe TRBD2 (6 bases). V lost 0 bases and J 2 bases, leaving 10 bases between the germline ends. The germline V gene encodes CDR1 SGHRS and CDR2 YFSETQ. This CDR3 has 15 amino acids. In DNA form, the CDR3 reads TGCGCCAGCAGCTTGGTAGCGGAGGCCACAGATACGCAGTATTTT. It encodes CASSLVAEATDTQYF.

This clone was observed a few times. This chain connects TRBV13 to TRBJ2-5, with 11 bases lining up with TRBD2. Germline assignment: CDR1 PRHDT and CDR2 FYEKMQ (reference sequence). The V gene end was trimmed by 4 bases and the J gene end by 4 bases; junction bases not matched to a gene: 11. The CDR3 covers 17 residues. In nucleotides, the CDR3 is TGTGCCAGCAGCTCACGGAGTAGCGGGAGGGCCATAGAGACCCAGTACTTC. Translating gives CASSSRSSGRAIETQYF.

The gene calls are TRBV5-1 and TRBJ2-7; maybe TRBD1 (5 bases). This CDR3 spans 12 amino acids. In germline, CDR1 is SGHRS, CDR2 YFSETQ. Trimming stripped 4 bases from V and 3 bases from J, with 8 bases between. The CDR3 protein is CASSKTDYEQYF. The CDR3 DNA is TGCGCCAGCAGCAAGACAGACTACGAGCAGTACTTC.

A word on this clone: At one boundary the junction diverges from the germline segment, which might be a read error. The chain is built from TRBV7-9 and TRBJ1-2; D ambiguous. CDR3 size: 13 residues. CDR1 is SEHNR, CDR2 FQNEAQ, per germline (reference sequence). The CDR3 here is CSSSPWGGYGYTF. The CDR3 coding sequence is TGTTCCAGCAGCCCCTGGGGAGGATATGGCTACACCTTC. Combining the CDR3 with reference TRBV7-9 and TRBJ1-2 gives the whole variable domain DTGVSQNPRHKITKRGQNVTFRCDPISEHNRLYWYRQTLGQGPEFLTYFQNEAQLEKSRLLSDRFSAERPKGSFSTLEIQRTEQGDSAMYLCSSSPWGGYGYTFGSGTRLTVV.

This chain connects TRBV11-2 to TRBJ2-7, with 11 positions matching TRBD1. Germline V gene lookup returns CDR1 SGHAT and CDR2 FQNNGV. CDR3 length equals 16 residues. V trimming: 2 bases; J trimming: 6 bases; junction bases outside the gene matches: 9. CDR3 nucleotide sequence: TGTGCCAGCAGCTTACCACGGACAGGGGGCACAGGCGAGCAGTACTTC. This codes for CASSLPRTGGTGEQYF.

This chain connects TRBV7-7 to TRBJ2-7; 13 nucleotides line up with TRBD2. This CDR3 region has 16 residues. Per the germline V gene, CDR1 is SSHAT and CDR2 is FNYEAQ (reference sequence). The junction had 4 bases not matched to a gene; V was cut back by 5 bases and J by 0 bases. CDR3 sequence: CASSPGLAGDSYEQYF. The DNA of the CDR3 is TGTGCCAGCAGCCCCGGACTAGCGGGGGACTCCTACGAGCAGTACTTC.

This clone was detected only a few times. The J gene is TRBJ1-2, the V gene TRBV5-6; the match to TRBD1 covers 8 bases. After removal of 0 bases from V and 5 bases from J, the junction contained 6 bases not matched to a gene. The germline CDR1 and CDR2 sequences are SGHDT and YYEEEE. The CDR3 contains 15 residues. The CDR3 nucleotides read TGTGCCAGCAGCTTGGGACAGGGGCTAGGGTATGGCTACACCTTC. Its protein is CASSLGQGLGYGYTF. Complete variable domain (other parts from reference TRBV5-6 and TRBJ1-2): DAGVTQSPTHLIKTRGQQVTLRCSPKSGHDTVSWYQQALGQGPQFIFQYYEEEERQRGNFPDRFSGHQFPNYSSELNVNALLLGDSALYLCASSLGQGLGYGYTFGSGTRLTVV.

Here the CDR3 reads CASSVEGSDSLYGYTF. Written as DNA, the CDR3 is TGTGCCAGCAGCGTAGAAGGATCCGACTCCCTCTATGGCTACACCTTC. The V call is TRBV9, the J call TRBJ1-2; D gene uncertain. V was cut by 0 bases and J by 4 bases, with 16 bases left in between. CDR1 and CDR2 from the germline V gene are SGDLS and YYNGEE. The CDR3 is 16 amino acids.

The chain combines TRBV28 with TRBJ2-2; a possible D gene is TRBD1 (6 bases). Looked up from germline, CDR1 is MDHEN and CDR2 is SYDVKM. V was shortened by 2 bases and J by 7 bases, with 14 bases between the two germline ends. The CDR3 is 15 residues long. CDR3 in amino acids: CASSLGTGKGGELFF. Here the CDR3 DNA reads TGTGCCAGCAGTTTAGGAACAGGGAAGGGCGGGGAGCTGTTTTTT.

The rearrangement links TRBV19 to TRBJ1-4; D not certain. CDR1 and CDR2 (germline): LNHDA, SQIVND (reference sequence). Trimming pared 9 bases from V and 0 bases from J, leaving 11 bases between. The CDR3 totals 14 residues. CDR3 in DNA: TGTGCCAGCCGTAATCTTGCAACTAATGAAAAACTGTTTTTT. It translates to CASRNLATNEKLFF.

The sample holds one count of this clone. V gene TRBV2 combines with J gene TRBJ2-5, with D possibly matching TRBD1 (5 bases). With 6 bases removed from V and 4 bases from J, the gap between germline ends came to 15 bases. This CDR3 is 14 amino acids long. In germline, CDR1 is SNHLY, CDR2 FYNNEI. The CDR3 loop is CASSQDMAGETQYF. The CDR3 region has the DNA TGTGCCAGCAGCCAGGACATGGCAGGAGAGACCCAGTACTTC.

The gene calls are TRBV9 and TRBJ2-1; possible D gene TRBD1, 6 bases. Trimming took 9 bases from V and 3 from J, leaving 10 bases between them. Germline values: CDR1 SGDLS, CDR2 YYNGEE. The CDR3 is 12 amino acids. The CDR3 bases are TGTGCCACAGGGGAAGGCTACAATGAGCAGTTCTTC. The encoded protein is CATGEGYNEQFF.

The chain couples TRBV28 to TRBJ1-4; D is unresolved. Germline V CDR1 and CDR2: MDHEN, SYDVKM. V lost 7 bases and J lost 7, with 10 bases in between. The length of the CDR3 is 12 residues. The CDR3 DNA reads as TGTGCCAGCATGAGGATGGCTGAAAAACTGTTTTTT. This translates into CASMRMAEKLFF. Combining the CDR3 with reference TRBV28 and TRBJ1-4 gives the whole variable domain DVKVTQSSRYLVKRTGEKVFLECVQDMDHENMFWYRQDPGLGLRLIYFSYDVKMKEKGDIPEGYSVSREKKERFSLILESASTNQTSMYLCASMRMAEKLFFGSGTQLSVL.

The chain combines TRBV5-6 with TRBJ2-3; 12 bases align to TRBD2. Looked up from germline, CDR1 is SGHDT and CDR2 is YYEEEE. This CDR3 has 17 residues. J lost 3 bases, V lost 4 bases, and 9 bases had no gene match. For the CDR3, the DNA is TGTGCCAGCAGCGGGGGGGAACTAGCGGGGGGAACAGATACGCAGTATTTT. This sequence encodes CASSGGELAGGTDTQYF.

The CDR3 DNA sequence: TGCGCCAGCAGCCAAGATCCGACTAGCACCCAGGGAGAGACCCAGTACTTC. Translation: CASSQDPTSTQGETQYF. The chain joins TRBV4-1 to TRBJ2-5; TRBD2 matches 7 bases. The CDR3 has 17 amino acids. The germline CDR1 and CDR2 sequences are MGHRA and YSYEKL. The trim removed 0 bases at V and 4 bases at J, leaving 11 bases unmatched.

The chain is built from TRBV21-1 and TRBJ1-5. TRBV21-1 is a pseudogene segment. The CDR3 consists of 19 residues. DNA for the CDR3: TGTGCCAGCAGCAAAGACACCGGGACTGAGGATTATAGCAATCAGCCCCAGCATTTT. This codes for CASSKDTGTEDYSNQPQHF.

The chain carries TRBV6-5 and TRBJ2-1, with TRBD2 matching over 9 bases. The CDR3 loop spans 15 amino acids. Germline CDR1 reads MNHEY; CDR2 reads SVGAGI. V lost 6 bases, J lost 7 bases, and 10 bases stayed unmatched. The CDR3 DNA reads as TGTGCCAGCAGGCCCGGGGCTAGCGGGACGAATGAGCAGTTCTTC. Protein: CASRPGASGTNEQFF.

This rearrangement joins TRBV18 to TRBJ2-7; possible D gene TRBD1, 5 bases. The CDR3 contains 13 residues. Germline CDR1 is KGHSH and CDR2 is LQKENI. Deletions cut 3 bases from V and 5 bases from J, with 11 bases between. The CDR3 spells CASSPLDNHEQYF. In DNA, the CDR3 is TGTGCCAGCTCACCGCTGGACAACCACGAGCAGTACTTC. The whole variable domain, remainder taken from reference TRBV18 and TRBJ2-7, is NAGVMQNPRHLVRRRGQEARLRCSPMKGHSHVYWYRQLPEEGLKFMVYLQKENIIDESGMPKERFSAEFPKEGPSILRIQQVVRGDSAAYFCASSPLDNHEQYFGPGTRLTVT.

The CDR3 region is CASSPGTGYEKLFF. The CDR3 DNA is TGCGCCAGCAGCCCCGGGACAGGTTACGAAAAACTGTTTTTT. J is TRBJ1-4 and V is TRBV10-1, with 8 positions matching TRBD1. The germline V gene has CDR1 WNHNN and CDR2 SYGVQD (reference sequence). This CDR3 is 14 amino acids long. V was clipped by 6 bases and J by 8 bases; unmatched bases: 8.

The genes are TRBV5-8 and TRBJ2-7, with 8 bases aligning to TRBD1. The CDR3 length is 13 residues. Trimming removed 4 bases from V and 2 bases from J; junction bases left unmatched: 2. In germline, CDR1 is SGHTS, CDR2 YDEGEE. CDR3 region: CASSRTGPYEQYF. CDR3 in DNA: TGTGCCAGCAGCCGGACAGGGCCCTACGAGCAGTACTTC.

The rearrangement joins TRBV2 to TRBJ1-4, with D tentatively TRBD1 (6 bases). The length of the CDR3 is 14 residues. Germline CDR1 reads SNHLY; CDR2 reads FYNNEI. Trimming cost V 1 base and J 5 bases, with 8 bases left between them. CDR3 bases: TGTGCCAGCAGTGAAGGGACAGCGAATGAAAAACTGTTTTTT. This encodes CASSEGTANEKLFF.